This TCR beta chain comes out of a study of T cell changes during pregnancy in multiple sclerosis. Generated by immunoSEQ multiplex PCR, the TCRdb table keeps only in-frame clones and is missing some. The sample includes tens of thousands of clones, 80% to 95% seen only once; the top ten take 1.4%. Trimming pared 4 bases from V and 4 bases from J, leaving 13 bases between. This CDR3 is 15 amino acids long. CDR1 is LGHNA, CDR2 YSLEER, per germline. This receptor was identified in a female donor with multiple sclerosis, enrolled in a pregnancy study. The rearrangement uses TRBV4-3 and TRBJ2-2; D might be TRBD1 (7 bases). The source was peripheral blood, collected in the second trimester of pregnancy. Written as DNA, the CDR3 is TGCGCCAGCAGCCGGTTCCAGGGGGGCACCGGGGAGCTGTTTTTT. This encodes CASSRFQGGTGELFF.